This T cell receptor (beta chain) is from a study of T cell responses to AZD1222 COVID-19 vaccine. Study-wide findings and caveats: Donor demographics were predominantly white British with a female majority; clonal diversity may be underestimated. When two AZD1222 doses had been given, Spike-specific TCR breadth and depth rose.

On this clone: The target antigen is unknown.

Assay used: immunoSEQ multiplex PCR; TCRdb lists only in-frame clones, some missing. Seen here are around 92,000 clones, roughly 90% observed once, and the top ten hold about 24%. The sequence came from an adult in good health. The sequencing here drew on peripheral blood, taken on day 0 of AZD1222 vaccination.

The CDR3 reads CASSLYGPQYGYTF. Here the CDR3 DNA reads TGCGCCAGCAGCTTGTATGGACCCCAATATGGCTACACCTTC. J is TRBJ1-2 and V is TRBV5-1; D not resolved. CDR3 length equals 14 residues. V lost 1 base and J 5 bases, leaving 12 bases between the germline ends. Germline CDR1 SGHRS, CDR2 YFSETQ.